This TCR beta chain was identified during a study of T cell responses to AZD1222 COVID-19 vaccine. Sequencing was performed with immunoSEQ multiplex PCR; in TCRdb, only in-frame clones are kept and a portion is missing. Found here are roughly 100,000 clones, 75% to 90% of them singletons; the top ten hold 26%. Study observations and caveats: As reported, nearly half of all spike-specific TCRs target variant regions that are unmutated. Only a handful of AZD1222 recipients, six or seven in all, had baseline seropositivity.

Comment on this clone: Its antigen is unknown.

CDR1 GTSNPN and CDR2 SVGIG come from the germline V gene (reference sequence). This CDR3 is built from 15 residues. V shed 0 bases and J 5 bases; nucleotides not matched to a gene: 9. The TCR was taken from an adult in good health. The source material was peripheral blood, sampled on day 0 of AZD1222 vaccination. The rearrangement uses TRBV30 and TRBJ2-7, with 8 bases fitting TRBD1. The CDR3 protein is CAWSVRSGGQDEQYF. CDR3 nucleotide sequence: TGTGCCTGGAGTGTACGGTCAGGGGGCCAGGACGAGCAGTACTTC.